The 9 T cell receptor beta chains given below trace back to one sample, sequenced in a study of CD8+ T cells in alopecia areata. Reverse transcribed after extraction, RNA yielded cDNA as the sequencing template. Profiling relied on immunoSEQ multiplex PCR, and the TCRdb table lists in-frame clones only, not all of them. The sample has 200,000 or so clones; over 45% are singletons. Treatment meaning: oral pan-JAK inhibitor, 5-10 mg twice daily. Here the sequenced sample was CD4+ T cells sorted from blood, taken at week 24, from a patient treated with tofacitinib. The source of these receptors is a human donor with alopecia areata.

V gene TRBV2 combines with J gene TRBJ2-2; unclear D gene. V was trimmed by 4 bases and J by 7 bases, leaving 7 bases between them. Germline V gene lookup returns CDR1 SNHLY and CDR2 FYNNEI. The CDR3 has 12 residues. The CDR3 is CASSAVDGELFF. DNA for the CDR3: TGTGCCAGCAGTGCGGTTGACGGGGAGCTGTTTTTT.

The chain uses TRBV29-1 and TRBJ1-1; 8 positions match TRBD1. The length of the CDR3 is 13 residues. The trim removed 6 bases at V and 5 bases at J, leaving 8 bases unmatched. The germline gives CDR1 SQVTM, CDR2 ANQGSEA. CDR3 DNA: TGCAGCGTAAACAGGGGGAGGGGTACTGAAGCTTTCTTT. Translated: CSVNRGRGTEAFF.

The chain has TRBV4-1 and TRBJ1-2; the D is unclear. The CDR3 has 14 residues. V shed 1 base and J shed 2 bases, with 8 bases lying between them. Germline-derived CDR1 and CDR2 are MGHRA and YSYEKL. Here the CDR3 DNA reads TGCGCCAGCAGCCAAGCCACAGAGAACTATGGCTACACCTTC. This sequence encodes CASSQATENYGYTF.

This clone was recorded only once. The chain recombines TRBV15 with TRBJ2-1, with a weak D call TRBD2 (6 bases). Between the trimmed V and J ends, which lost 1 base and 16 bases, there was a span of 14 bases. This CDR3 contains 12 residues. Germline-derived CDR1 and CDR2 are LNHNV and YYDKDF (reference sequence). CDR3 nucleotides: TGTGCCACCAGCAGAGGGGGGGACCGTCGTTTCTTC. This codes for CATSRGGDRRFF.

This clone has a handful of counts. The CDR3 sequence: CASSLLGPGAENIQYF. The CDR3 bases are TGTGCCAGCAGTCTATTGGGACCGGGGGCGGAAAACATTCAGTACTTC. The chain links TRBV7-2 to TRBJ2-4; D possibly uses TRBD1 or TRBD2 (6 bases each). Trimming stripped 6 bases from V and 5 bases from J, with 20 bases between. The CDR3 consists of 16 residues. Germline CDR1 reads SGHTA; CDR2 reads FQGNSA.

The V and J genes are TRBV28 and TRBJ2-7; D remains unclear. Germline CDR1 reads MDHEN; CDR2 reads SYDVKM. The V end lost 6 bases, the J end lost 3 bases, and 18 bases lay between the germline ends. CDR3 length: 15 amino acids. Here the CDR3 DNA reads TGTGCCAGCAGCCCGGATCAATCATGGTACTACGAGCAGTACTTC. Amino acids: CASSPDQSWYYEQYF. Supplemented by reference TRBV28 and TRBJ2-7, the full variable domain reads DVKVTQSSRYLVKRTGEKVFLECVQDMDHENMFWYRQDPGLGLRLIYFSYDVKMKEKGDIPEGYSVSREKKERFSLILESASTNQTSMYLCASSPDQSWYYEQYFGPGTRLTVT.

CDR3 sequence reads: CSAGRGQPQHF. The CDR3 bases are TGCAGTGCGGGTCGGGGTCAGCCCCAGCATTTT. The rearrangement joins TRBV20-1 to TRBJ1-5; D call uncertain. The V gene lost 6 bases and the J gene lost 6 bases, with 9 bases spanning the gap. Germline V gene sequence: CDR1 DFQATT, CDR2 SNEGSKA (reference sequence). This CDR3 comprises 11 residues.

The rearrangement links TRBV5-4 to TRBJ1-6; D is undetermined. The ends were cut back, 4 bases at V and 8 bases at J, with 10 bases in the middle. This CDR3 contains 13 residues. Germline-derived CDR1 and CDR2 are SGHNT and YYREEE (reference sequence). The CDR3: CASSTDRDSPLHF. The DNA of the CDR3 is TGTGCCAGCAGCACGGACCGGGATTCACCCCTCCACTTT.

The rearrangement joins TRBV11-2 to TRBJ1-6; D is undetermined. CDR1 SGHAT and CDR2 FQNNGV come from the germline V gene. Trimming left V 5 bases short and J 7 bases short, with 6 bases between. The CDR3 is made up of 12 amino acids. CDR3 sequence (DNA): TGTGCCAGCAGCCTCCTAAATTCACCCCTCCACTTT. Its protein is CASSLLNSPLHF. The full variable domain, its missing parts supplied by reference TRBV11-2 and TRBJ1-6, is EAGVAQSPRYKIIEKRQSVAFWCNPISGHATLYWYQQILGQGPKLLIQFQNNGVVDDSQLPKDRFSAERLKGVDSTLKIQPAKLEDSAVYLCASSLLNSPLHFGNGTRLTVT.